This entry is about one T cell receptor beta chain. The clone's antigen remains unknown. The junction differs from germline at one of its ends, possibly a read error. TCR beta CDR3 regions were sequenced from DNA using the immunoSEQ hsTCRbeta Kit. The study's processing was this. TCR sequencing data were analysed with the ImmunoSEQ Analyzer. T cell clonality was defined as 1 minus Pielou's evenness, calculated on productive rearrangements. The inverse Simpson index, applied to productive templates, was used to measure T cell diversity. T cell density was expressed as TCR beta template counts normalized to usable DNA, with usable DNA estimated by amplifying and sequencing housekeeping genes. TCR metrics were compared across histologic stages using two-sided Kruskal-Wallis tests. TCRdb retrieved this table from immuneACCESS and kept in-frame rearrangements only. Not all clones are present; in checked studies, unresolved V genes account for under half, and no reason is known for the remainder. The DNA gave D and trimming, while V, J and clone size come from that table. Here the sample has about 5,500 clones; over 65% occur a single time. The ten largest clones capture around 4% of the sample.

These data come from a study of immune evolution from preneoplasia to lung adenocarcinoma (dated by TCRdb to about 2021). Study-level background: Immune contexture across lung adenocarcinoma precursors and invasive adenocarcinoma was profiled using immune gene expression, TCR sequencing and multiplex immunofluorescence. Resected precursor lesions (AAH, AIS, MIA) and invasive adenocarcinomas were compared with paired morphologically normal lung tissue. Sample size was determined by specimen availability and not by a prior power calculation. The immune data were integrated with whole exome sequencing and methylation data from the same cohort of nodules. The overall cohort was made up of nearly 55 patients with pulmonary nodules who had surgical resection. A total of over 50 patients contributed TCR sequencing data. The study reported that fewer than 130 samples were used for TCR sequencing. POLYSOLVER was used to infer Class I HLA alleles from exome data, while LOHHLA was used to detect allele-specific HLA loss. Overall study outcomes, separate from this receptor: All patients were from Japan and China, so applicability to Western populations was uncertain. Clonality was highest in normal lung, while later-stage lesions appeared to show lower clonality but higher T cell density and diversity. Top T cell clone frequencies were highest in normal lung and appeared to decrease progressively from AAH through AIS, MIA and invasive adenocarcinoma. Findings were based on association rather than direct causation; larger cohorts with long-term follow-up and longitudinal biopsies were deemed needed.

Between the mid-2010s and the late 2010s, the patients underwent resection in either Japan or China. Histologic diagnosis of each case was confirmed independently by two lung cancer pathologists on H&E slides. FFPE tissue was used for DNA isolation with the AllPrep DNA/RNA FFPE Kit. The germline V gene encodes CDR1 SGHVS and CDR2 FQNEAQ. The CDR3 spans 14 residues, from the cysteine through the phenylalanine. Of the read, only the CDR3 DNA is kept; its 42 bases are in frame from base 1. Material: FFPE adjacent normal lung tissue. The receptor's source is a person aged 70 to 85 with lung adenocarcinoma. The chain is encoded by TRBV7-8 joined to TRBJ2-1; confidence is insufficient to name the D gene. The CDR3 reads as follows: CASSPLGNYNKQFF. The sequence in DNA is TGTGCCAGCAGCCCGCTAGGGAACTACAATAAGCAGTTCTTC.